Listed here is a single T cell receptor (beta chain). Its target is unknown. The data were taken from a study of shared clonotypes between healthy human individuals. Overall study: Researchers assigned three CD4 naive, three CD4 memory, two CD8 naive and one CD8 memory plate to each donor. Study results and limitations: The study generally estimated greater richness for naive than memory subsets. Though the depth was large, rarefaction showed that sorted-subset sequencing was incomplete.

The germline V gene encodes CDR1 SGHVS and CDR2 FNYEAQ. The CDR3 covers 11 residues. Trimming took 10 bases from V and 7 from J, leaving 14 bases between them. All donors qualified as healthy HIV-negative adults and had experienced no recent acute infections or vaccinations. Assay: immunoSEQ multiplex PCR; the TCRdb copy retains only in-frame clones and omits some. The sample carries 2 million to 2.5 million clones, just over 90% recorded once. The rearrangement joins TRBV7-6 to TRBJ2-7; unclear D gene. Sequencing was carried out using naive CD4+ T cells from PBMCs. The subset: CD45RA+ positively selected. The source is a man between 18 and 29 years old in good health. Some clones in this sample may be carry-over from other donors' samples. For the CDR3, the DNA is TGTGCCACGCGGCAAGGTTTAGAGCAGTACTTC. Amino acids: CATRQGLEQYF.